Included here is one TCR beta chain sequence, with context. Alongside a J-beta primer mix, a sample-barcoded 5' primer served in a second PCR lasting roughly 7 to 12 cycles. Each CDR3 protein gets one entry after TCRdb re-called the 5' RACE reads with MiXCR. The sample lists around 1,900,000 distinct CDR3 sequences, 39% seen once, with more than 20% in the top ten. This sample is part of a study of blood T cells in healthy people across ages. This CDR3 spans 17 amino acids. From germline, CDR1 is DFQATT and CDR2 SNEGSKA (reference sequence). The trim removed 5 bases at V and 0 bases at J, leaving 6 bases unmatched.

J is TRBJ2-1 and V is TRBV20-1, with 14 bases matching TRBD2. Sequencing was carried out using blood. The TCR comes from a human donor in good health. The CDR3 DNA follows: TGCAGTGCTCGACTAGCGGGGGGGTTGAGCTCCTACAATGAGCAGTTCTTC. Its translation: CSARLAGGLSSYNEQFF.